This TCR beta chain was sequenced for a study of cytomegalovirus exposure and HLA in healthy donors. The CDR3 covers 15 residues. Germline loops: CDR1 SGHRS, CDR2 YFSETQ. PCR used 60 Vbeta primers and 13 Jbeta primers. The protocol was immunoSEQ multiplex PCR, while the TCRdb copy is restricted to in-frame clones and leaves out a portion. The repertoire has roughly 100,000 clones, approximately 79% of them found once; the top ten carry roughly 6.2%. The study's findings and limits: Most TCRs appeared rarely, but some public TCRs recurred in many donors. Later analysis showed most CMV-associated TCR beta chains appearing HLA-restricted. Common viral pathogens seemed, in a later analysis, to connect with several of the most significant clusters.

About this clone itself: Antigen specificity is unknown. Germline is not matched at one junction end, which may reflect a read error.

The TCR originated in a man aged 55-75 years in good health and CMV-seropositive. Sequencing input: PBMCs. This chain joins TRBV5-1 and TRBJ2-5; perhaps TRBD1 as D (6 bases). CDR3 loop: CASSPLGQNQETQYF. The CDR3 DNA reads TGCGCCAGCAGCCCGCTGGGACAAAACCAGGAGACCCAGTACTTC.